This T cell receptor (beta chain) originates from a study of breast tumors, draining lymph nodes, adjacent tissues. TCRdb reprocessed the multiplex PCR reads via MiXCR and lists one record per CDR3 protein. Of some 97,000 distinct CDR3 sequences listed, around 21% are singletons. This clonotype has only a few counts. Antigen specificity is unknown. Study-wide results and limits: Tumor T cell lymph node origin was a supported hypothesis, not proven. The data were judged consistent with most tumor T cells coming from lymph node and expanding in tumor.

CDR1 SGHRS and CDR2 YFSETQ come from the germline V gene. Trimming took 5 bases from V and 1 from J, leaving 7 bases between them. There are 14 residues in the CDR3. Breast cancer patients provided tissue from their axillary draining lymph nodes. This TCR was sampled from a female donor with breast cancer. Some clones in this sample may be carry-over from other donors' samples. Sequences were obtained from axillary lymph node tissue. The chain carries TRBV5-1 and TRBJ2-6; no firm D call. The CDR3 DNA is TGCGCCAGCAGGGAACGGTCTGGGGCCAACGTCCTGACTTTC. It encodes CASRERSGANVLTF.